These 5 T cell receptor beta chains share one sample of origin, sequenced in a study of cytomegalovirus exposure and HLA in healthy donors (dated by TCRdb to 2015 to 2018). The method behind the library was the immunoSEQ multiplex PCR assay. For the multiplex PCR, a mixture combining 60 forward primers for TCR Vbeta segments and 13 reverse primers for TCR Jbeta segments was used. Held by TCRdb, this immuneACCESS table contains in-frame sequences only and omits some clones. Under half of the omission traces to an unresolved V gene where checked; the cause of the rest is unknown. The sample table records tens of thousands of clones. In total, the top ten clones hold approximately 4.3% of the sample. Sequences were obtained from PBMCs. The receptors stem from a male donor in good health and CMV-seronegative.

The rearrangement uses TRBV2 and TRBJ1-4; 8 positions match TRBD1. V lost 4 bases and J lost 5; bases outside the gene matches: 9. Germline V CDR1 and CDR2: SNHLY, FYNNEI. The CDR3 contains 16 residues. In DNA, the CDR3 is TGTGCCAGCAGTGGGGCAGGGGGCATCGGGAATGAAAAACTGTTTTTT. Its translation is CASSGAGGIGNEKLFF.

The J gene is TRBJ1-4, the V gene TRBV6-6, with 9 bases that match TRBD1. Germline assignment: CDR1 MNHNY and CDR2 SVGAGI (reference sequence). J was trimmed by 6 bases and V by 6 bases; bases with no gene match: 5. The CDR3 totals 14 residues. CDR3 DNA: TGTGCCAGCAGGCTACAGGGGGCGTATGAAAAACTGTTTTTT. Translation gives CASRLQGAYEKLFF.

The chain joins TRBV30 to TRBJ2-5, with TRBD2 identical over 11 bases. The CDR3 loop spans 15 amino acids. Germline-derived CDR1 and CDR2 are GTSNPN and SVGIG (reference sequence). J was trimmed by 1 base and V by 3 bases; bases with no gene match: 4. CDR3 sequence (DNA): TGTGCCTGGAGGGAGGGACTAGCGGTCCAAGAGACCCAGTACTTC. The encoded protein is CAWREGLAVQETQYF.

The chain uses TRBV30 and TRBJ2-2; perhaps TRBD1 as D (6 bases). The CDR3 spans 15 residues. Germline V gene data show CDR1 as GTSNPN and CDR2 as SVGIG (reference sequence). The CDR3 loop reads CAAAGVGLNTGELFF. The CDR3 DNA reads TGTGCTGCTGCAGGGGTTGGACTGAACACCGGGGAGCTGTTTTTT.

V and J are TRBV4-2 and TRBJ2-7, with no clear D. Trimming removed 0 bases at V and 6 bases at J, with 9 bases between. CDR3 length: 13 residues. From germline, CDR1 is LGHNA and CDR2 YNFKEQ. The CDR3, as DNA: TGTGCCAGCAGCCAAGAACAGTCAGGCGAGCAGTACTTC. It yields the protein CASSQEQSGEQYF.